A selection of T cell receptor beta chains follows, all from one sample in a study of blood T cell repertoires in COVID-19. Here immunoSEQ multiplex PCR was the method, and the copy in TCRdb shows in-frame clones only, minus some. The table shows about 120,000 clones, with 86% occurring only once. The specimen sequenced was peripheral blood. The receptors shown here come from a woman aged 70-85 years with COVID-19, enrolled during active disease. CDR3s include the opening cysteine and the closing phenylalanine or tryptophan. A D gene is named only where the DNA matches it firmly. Size is stated for part of the rows, as once, few or many counts, or as a class when the clone is expanded.

>TRBJ1-2|14|NA|NA|TRBV6-1
CASSEAGHEYGYTF
TGTGCCAGCAGTGAAGCGGGGCACGAGTATGGCTACACCTTC
>TRBJ1-1|13|NA|NA|TRBV3-1/TRBV3-2
CASSPNGGAEAFF
TGTGCCAGCAGCCCGAACGGGGGAGCTGAAGCTTTCTTT
>TRBJ2-3|15|NA|NA|TRBV2
CASSERVQGTDTQYF
TGTGCCAGCAGTGAACGGGTCCAGGGAACAGATACGCAGTATTTT
>TRBJ2-2|17|NA|TRBD2|TRBV11-2
CASSPRLAGANTGELFF
TGTGCCAGCAGCCCCAGACTAGCGGGGGCGAACACCGGGGAGCTGTTTTTT
>TRBJ1-5|15|NA|NA|TRBV28
CASSFSGLGGQPQHF
TGTGCCAGCAGTTTTAGCGGGCTAGGAGGCCAGCCCCAGCATTTT
>TRBJ2-2|15|NA|NA|TRBV2
CASTRDRLNTGELFF
TGTGCCAGCACCCGGGATAGGTTGAACACCGGGGAGCTGTTTTTT
>TRBJ1-4|14|NA|NA|TRBV6-5
CASSRGSVDEKLFF
TGTGCCAGCAGTAGAGGGAGTGTGGATGAAAAACTGTTTTTT
>TRBJ2-5|15|NA|NA|TRBV30
CAWSGGLSLQETQYF
TGTGCCTGGAGTGGGGGGCTTTCGCTGCAAGAGACCCAGTACTTC
>TRBJ2-5|13|NA|TRBD1|TRBV10-3
CAISARQGETQYF
TGTGCCATCAGTGCCAGACAGGGGGAGACCCAGTACTTC
>TRBJ2-3|17|NA|NA|TRBV28
CASSLDNFLHPTDTQYF
TGTGCCAGCAGTTTAGATAACTTCCTGCACCCCACAGATACGCAGTATTTT
>TRBJ1-1|14|many|NA|TRBV7-3
CASSLNGGDTEAFF
TGTGCCAGCAGCTTAAACGGCGGAGACACTGAAGCTTTCTTT
>TRBJ1-3|15|NA|NA|TRBV11-2
CASSFQRAPGNTIYF
TGTGCCAGCAGCTTCCAGAGGGCCCCTGGAAACACCATATATTTT
>TRBJ2-2|17|NA|TRBD2|TRBV10-1
CASSDPSGGPNTGELFF
TGCGCCAGCAGTGACCCCAGCGGGGGGCCGAACACCGGGGAGCTGTTTTTT
>TRBJ2-1|17|few|NA|TRBV7-2
CASSLSPQIKKTGGQFF
TGTGCCAGCAGCTTAAGCCCCCAGATAAAGAAGACAGGTGGGCAGTTCTTC
>TRBJ1-1|14|NA|TRBD1|TRBV9
CASSARQGTSEAFF
TGTGCCAGCAGCGCTCGACAGGGGACCAGTGAAGCTTTCTTT
>TRBJ1-1|14|NA|NA|TRBV2
CASSSTEMNTEAFF
TGTGCCAGCAGCTCGACAGAGATGAACACTGAAGCTTTCTTT
>TRBJ1-5|14|once|NA|TRBV28
CASSWGRGYQPQHF
TGTGCCAGCAGTTGGGGGCGGGGGTATCAGCCCCAGCATTTT
>TRBJ1-3|16|NA|NA|TRBV6-2/TRBV6-3
CASSYSPGETGNTIYF
TGTGCCAGCAGTTACTCACCAGGGGAGACTGGAAACACCATATATTTT
>TRBJ2-3|13|NA|TRBD2|TRBV29-1
CSVAGLARDTQYF
TGCAGCGTCGCAGGACTAGCCAGGGATACGCAGTATTTT
>TRBJ1-5|13|few|NA|TRBV29-1
CSVVVDSNQPQHF
TGCAGCGTTGTCGTAGATAGCAATCAGCCCCAGCATTTT
>TRBJ2-7|13|NA|NA|TRBV18
CASSEGVQGGQYF
TGTGCCAGCTCAGAAGGTGTCCAGGGTGGGCAGTACTTC
>TRBJ2-5|17|NA|NA|TRBV7-9
CASSLGERFTPQETQYF
TGTGCCAGCAGCTTAGGGGAGAGGTTTACTCCGCAAGAGACCCAGTACTTC
>TRBJ1-5|13|NA|NA|TRBV30
CAWSQGSVQPQHF
TGTGCCTGGAGTCAGGGGTCAGTTCAGCCCCAGCATTTT
>TRBJ2-1|14|NA|TRBD1|TRBV19
CASSIRQGYNEQFF
TGTGCCAGTAGTATAAGACAGGGATACAATGAGCAGTTCTTC
>TRBJ2-7|14|NA|NA|TRBV7-8
CASSLTRPGAEQYF
TGTGCCAGCAGCTTAACAAGGCCAGGGGCCGAGCAGTACTTC
>TRBJ2-3|15|once|TRBD2|TRBV6-1
CASSDARGGTDTQYF
TGTGCCAGCAGTGATGCTCGGGGGGGCACAGATACGCAGTATTTT
>TRBJ1-5|15|NA|NA|TRBV5-6
CASSLRGSSNQPQHF
TGTGCCAGCAGCTTAAGAGGGTCCAGCAATCAGCCCCAGCATTTT
>TRBJ1-4|14|NA|NA|TRBV27
CASSLGGWNEKLFF
TGTGCCAGCAGTTTAGGGGGGTGGAATGAAAAACTGTTTTTT
>TRBJ2-2|15|NA|NA|TRBV30
CAWSVRGMNTGELFF
TGTGCCTGGAGTGTACGAGGGATGAACACCGGGGAGCTGTTTTTT
>TRBJ1-1|17|NA|TRBD1|TRBV5-1
CASSLAGQITLNTEAFF
TGCGCCAGCAGCTTGGCGGGACAGATAACCTTGAACACTGAAGCTTTCTTT
>TRBJ1-6|14|NA|NA|TRBV18
CASSPPRVNSPLHF
TGTGCCAGCTCACCACCGCGCGTAAATTCACCCCTCCACTTT
>TRBJ1-5|20|NA|NA|TRBV3-1/TRBV3-2
CASSPRPGTGQLGAHQPQHF
TGTGCCAGCAGCCCTCGCCCAGGTACAGGACAACTTGGGGCTCATCAGCCCCAGCATTTT
>TRBJ1-5|16|few|TRBD1|TRBV5-5
CASSLDGTGTNQPQHF
TGTGCCAGCAGCTTGGACGGGACAGGAACCAATCAGCCCCAGCATTTT
>TRBJ2-7|15|NA|NA|TRBV5-4
CASSTAGTQNYEQYF
TGTGCCAGCAGCACAGCCGGGACACAGAACTACGAGCAGTACTTC
>TRBJ2-7|16|NA|NA|TRBV10-1
CASSDRSRGGSYEQYF
TGCGCCAGCAGTGACCGCTCGCGGGGAGGCTCCTACGAGCAGTACTTC
>TRBJ1-3|11|NA|NA|TRBV2
CASGAGYTIYF
TGTGCCAGCGGGGCTGGATACACCATATATTTT
>TRBJ1-2|11|NA|TRBD1|TRBV12-3/TRBV12-4
CASGQGYGYTF
TGTGCCAGCGGACAGGGCTATGGCTACACCTTC
>TRBJ2-5|13|NA|TRBD1|TRBV19
CASSMGQGGTQYF
TGTGCCAGTAGTATGGGACAGGGGGGGACCCAGTACTTC
>TRBJ1-1|13|NA|NA|TRBV5-1
CASSQDRNTEAFF
TGCGCCAGCAGCCAGGACAGGAACACTGAAGCTTTCTTT
>TRBJ2-1|13|NA|NA|TRBV5-1
CASSHGQHNEQFF
TGCGCCAGCAGCCATGGACAGCACAATGAGCAGTTCTTC
>TRBJ1-6|15|once|TRBD1|TRBV6-5
CASSIGTAGDSPLHF
TGTGCCAGCAGCATTGGGACAGCAGGGGACTCACCCCTCCACTTT
>TRBJ2-6|18|NA|TRBD1|TRBV14
CASSLKDRGFAGANVLTF
TGTGCCAGCAGCTTGAAGGACAGGGGATTCGCTGGGGCCAACGTCCTGACTTTC
>TRBJ1-1|10|NA|NA|TRBV2
CASSEARTFF
TGTGCCAGCAGTGAAGCGAGGACTTTCTTT
>TRBJ2-7|17|NA|TRBD2|TRBV7-2
CASSLDEERGGPYEQYF
TGTGCCAGCAGCTTAGACGAAGAGCGGGGGGGCCCCTACGAGCAGTACTTC
>TRBJ2-3|17|NA|TRBD2|TRBV4-2
CASSRTTSGTGGDTQYF
TGTGCCAGCAGCCGAACAACTAGCGGGACTGGGGGAGATACGCAGTATTTT
>TRBJ1-5|15|NA|TRBD1|TRBV18
CASSPGQGVDQPQHF
TGTGCCAGCTCACCGGGACAGGGTGTGGATCAGCCCCAGCATTTT
>TRBJ2-5|16|NA|TRBD2|TRBV5-1
CASSLLASGGQETQYF
TGCGCCAGCAGCTTGCTAGCTAGCGGGGGCCAAGAGACCCAGTACTTC
>TRBJ2-7|13|NA|NA|TRBV12-3/TRBV12-4
CASSMKGGYEQYF
TGTGCCAGCAGTATGAAAGGGGGATACGAGCAGTACTTC
>TRBJ2-7|12|few|NA|TRBV18
CASSQSDYEQYF
TGTGCCAGCTCCCAGAGCGACTACGAGCAGTACTTC
>TRBJ1-3|14|few|NA|TRBV6-5
CASRTGLAGNTIYF
TGTGCCAGCAGGACAGGCCTCGCCGGAAACACCATATATTTT
>TRBJ2-1|18|NA|TRBD1|TRBV27
CASSKYNRGQGGHNEQFF
TGTGCCAGCAGTAAATATAACAGGGGACAGGGCGGCCACAATGAGCAGTTCTTC